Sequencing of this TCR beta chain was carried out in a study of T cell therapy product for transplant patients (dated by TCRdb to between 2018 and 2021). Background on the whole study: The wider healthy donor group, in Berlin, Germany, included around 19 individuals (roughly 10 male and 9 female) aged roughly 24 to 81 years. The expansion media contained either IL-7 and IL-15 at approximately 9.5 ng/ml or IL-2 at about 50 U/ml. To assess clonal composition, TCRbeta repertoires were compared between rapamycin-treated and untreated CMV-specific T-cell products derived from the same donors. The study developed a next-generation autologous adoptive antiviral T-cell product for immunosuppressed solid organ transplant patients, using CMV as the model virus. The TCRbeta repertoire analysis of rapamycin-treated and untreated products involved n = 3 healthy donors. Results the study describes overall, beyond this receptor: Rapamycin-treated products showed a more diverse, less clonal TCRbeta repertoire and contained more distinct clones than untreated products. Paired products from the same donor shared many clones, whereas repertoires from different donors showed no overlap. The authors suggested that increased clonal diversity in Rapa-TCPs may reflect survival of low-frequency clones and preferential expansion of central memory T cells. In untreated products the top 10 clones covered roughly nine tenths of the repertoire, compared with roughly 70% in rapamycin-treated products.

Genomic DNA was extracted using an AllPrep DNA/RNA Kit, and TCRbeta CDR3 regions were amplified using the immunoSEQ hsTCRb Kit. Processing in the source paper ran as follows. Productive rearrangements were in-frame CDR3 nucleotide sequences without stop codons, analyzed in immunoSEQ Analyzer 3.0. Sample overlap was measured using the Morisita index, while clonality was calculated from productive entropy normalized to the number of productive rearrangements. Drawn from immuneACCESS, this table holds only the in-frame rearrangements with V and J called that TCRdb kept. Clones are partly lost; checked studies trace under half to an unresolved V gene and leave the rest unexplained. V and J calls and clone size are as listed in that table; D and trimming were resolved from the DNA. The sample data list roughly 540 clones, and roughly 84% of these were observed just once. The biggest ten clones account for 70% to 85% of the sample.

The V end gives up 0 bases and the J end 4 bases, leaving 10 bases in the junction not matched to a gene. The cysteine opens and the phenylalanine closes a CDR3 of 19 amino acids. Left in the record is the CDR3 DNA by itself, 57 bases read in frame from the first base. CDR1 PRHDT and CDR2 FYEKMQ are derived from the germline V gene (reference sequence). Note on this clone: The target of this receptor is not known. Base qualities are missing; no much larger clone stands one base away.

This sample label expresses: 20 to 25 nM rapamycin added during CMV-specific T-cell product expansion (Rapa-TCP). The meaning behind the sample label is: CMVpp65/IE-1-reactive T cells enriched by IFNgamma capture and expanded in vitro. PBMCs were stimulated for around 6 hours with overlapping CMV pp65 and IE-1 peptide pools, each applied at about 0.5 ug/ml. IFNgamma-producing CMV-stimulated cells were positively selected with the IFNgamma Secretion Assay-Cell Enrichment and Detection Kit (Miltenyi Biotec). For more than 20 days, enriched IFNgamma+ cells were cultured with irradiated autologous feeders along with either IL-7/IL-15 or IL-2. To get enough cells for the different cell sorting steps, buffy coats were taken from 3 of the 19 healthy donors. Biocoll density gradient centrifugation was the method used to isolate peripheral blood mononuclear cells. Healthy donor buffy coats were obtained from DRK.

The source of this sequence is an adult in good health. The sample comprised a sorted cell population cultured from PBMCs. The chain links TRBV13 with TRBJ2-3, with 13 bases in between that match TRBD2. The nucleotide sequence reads TGTGCCAGCAGCTTAGGCCAGTTAGGACTAGCGGGAGTAGCAGATACGCAGTATTTT. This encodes CASSLGQLGLAGVADTQYF.